This record covers a single T cell receptor (beta chain). Its antigen is unknown. Primers: 60 Vbeta forward and 13 Jbeta reverse. Assay: immunoSEQ multiplex PCR; the TCRdb copy retains only in-frame clones and omits some. The repertoire consists of more than 150,000 clones, with 80% occurring once and the leading ten covering 1.3% to 1.5%. This entry comes from a study of cytomegalovirus exposure and HLA in healthy donors. For the study at large: Of the donors genotyped, several hundred in all, 81% fell in the Caucasian-associated ancestry cluster. Points from the study as a whole: Later genetic work tied a missense DCLRE1C variant to beta-chain V and J trimming.

The germline V gene encodes CDR1 LGHNT and CDR2 FRNRAP. Trimming removed 3 bases from V and 3 bases from J; junction bases left unmatched: 7. CDR3 length equals 16 residues. The chain carries TRBV12-5 and TRBJ2-1, with 8 bases matching TRBD2. The sequenced sample was PBMCs. The sequence derives from a girl between 5 and 17 years old in good health and CMV-seropositive. The CDR3 DNA reads TGTGCTAGTGGTTTTTCGAGCGGGAGAGTCTACAATGAGCAGTTCTTC. It specifies CASGFSSGRVYNEQFF.